This T cell receptor beta chain is drawn from a study of long-term antiretroviral therapy in people with HIV. Whole-study results and caveats: Every time point showed a repertoire led by clones expanded before ART. Against controls, HIV repertoires showed narrower ranges of CDR3 length.

Version v3.0 of the immunoSEQ assay was performed at survey level. Per-sample targets for sequencing were about 35,000-50,000 T-cell genomes. Measured with immunoSEQ multiplex PCR; TCRdb has only the in-frame clones, and not every one. Of about 22,000 clones listed, just over 85% were seen once; the top ten hold under 9.5%. Trimming took off 8 bases at V and 7 bases at J, with 12 bases between the two ends. Germline V gene lookup returns CDR1 LNHDA and CDR2 SQIVND (reference sequence). The CDR3 covers 13 residues. The cryopreserved samples used held roughly 0.85-10 million PBMC prior to extraction of DNA. About this clone: As yet, its antigen is unknown.

The J gene is TRBJ1-6, the V gene TRBV19; D is ambiguous. Sequencing was performed on unsorted PBMCs, taken 1.8 years before starting antiretroviral therapy. This sequence was found in a woman in her 30s with HIV. Written as DNA, the CDR3 is TGTGCCAGTTCTCAGAGGGAGAATTCACCCCTCCACTTT. Amino acid sequence: CASSQRENSPLHF.